This T cell receptor (beta chain) was documented in a study of T cell responses to AZD1222 COVID-19 vaccine. Produced via immunoSEQ multiplex PCR; TCRdb's table is partial and in-frame only. The table has around 160,000 clones, approximately 90% seen once. The CDR3 is 15 amino acids. Trimming removed 2 bases at V and 2 bases at J, with 13 bases between. Germline CDR1 is LGHNA and CDR2 is YNFKEQ. The chain is built from TRBV4-2 and TRBJ2-7; D is perhaps TRBD2 (6 bases). Specimen: peripheral blood, collected on day 0 of AZD1222 vaccination. The receptor was isolated from an adult in good health. The CDR3, as DNA: TGTGCCAGCAGCCAAAAGGCGGGAACCCCCTACGAGCAGTACTTC. It specifies CASSQKAGTPYEQYF.